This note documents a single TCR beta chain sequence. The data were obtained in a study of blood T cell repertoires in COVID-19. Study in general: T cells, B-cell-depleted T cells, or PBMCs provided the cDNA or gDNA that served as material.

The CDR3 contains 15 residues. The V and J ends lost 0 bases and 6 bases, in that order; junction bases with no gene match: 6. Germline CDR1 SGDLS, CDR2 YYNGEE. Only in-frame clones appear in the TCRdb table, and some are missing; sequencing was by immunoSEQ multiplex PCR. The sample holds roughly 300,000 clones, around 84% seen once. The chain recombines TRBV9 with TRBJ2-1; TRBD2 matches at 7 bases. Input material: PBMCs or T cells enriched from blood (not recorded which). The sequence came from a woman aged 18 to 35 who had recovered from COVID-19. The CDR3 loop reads CASSVGRELFNEQFF. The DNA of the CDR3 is TGTGCCAGCAGCGTAGGGCGGGAGCTCTTCAATGAGCAGTTCTTC.